The clone carrying this TCR beta chain was seen once. Its antigen is unidentified. Viral peptide pool expansion of antigen-specific CD4+ T cells preceded sequencing in the ViraFEST assay. Upon completion of approximately ten days in culture, CD4+ T cells were isolated. According to the study, vaccine recipients showed no prior SARS-CoV-2 infection and negative nucleocapsid antibodies. Fresh IL-2-containing medium replaced half the medium on days 3 and 7. Data came from immunoSEQ multiplex PCR; TCRdb stores just in-frame clones and leaves some out. The sample holds 20,000 to 30,000 clones; roughly 76% are singletons and the top ten take roughly 5%. This record comes from a study of vaccination effects on CD4 cells after COVID-19. The study, taken as a whole, reports: Clones of infection and vaccine origin contracted markedly late after vaccination.

Looked up from germline, CDR1 is SGHAT and CDR2 is FQNNGV. V was pared by 5 bases and J by 8 bases, with 8 bases of the junction left unmatched. This CDR3 has 14 residues. This clonotype originated in a human donor who received a COVID-19 vaccine. This specimen was CD4+ T cells from PBMCs cultured with SARS-CoV-2 spike peptides, taken before COVID-19 vaccination. The chain recombines TRBV11-2 with TRBJ1-4; 7 bases agree with TRBD1. CDR3 in amino acids: CASSTRQGREKLFF. The DNA of the CDR3 is TGTGCCAGCAGCACGAGACAGGGACGAGAAAAACTGTTTTTT.